The 14 T cell receptor beta chains presented below share a single source sample, sequenced in a study of cytomegalovirus exposure and HLA in healthy donors. The PCR made use of 60 Vbeta and 13 Jbeta primers. The table came from immunoSEQ multiplex PCR; TCRdb's copy has only in-frame clones and leaves some out. The repertoire has about 270,000 clones, about 66% of them found once; the top ten carry about 2.1%. The source material was PBMCs. These receptors were obtained from a female donor in good health and CMV-seronegative.

The J gene is TRBJ2-5, the V gene TRBV7-2, with 9 bases identical to TRBD2. The length of the CDR3 is 17 residues. Losses at the gene ends were 5 bases for V and 9 bases for J; bases not matched to a gene: 19. Germline CDR1 is SGHTA and CDR2 is FQGNSA. CDR3 nucleotide sequence: TGTGCCAGCAGCCTAGGTGGGGCGGGAGGGCTAGGAAGAGCCCAGTACTTC. Translated, it gives CASSLGGAGGLGRAQYF. The entire variable domain, with the rest obtained from reference TRBV7-2 and TRBJ2-5, is as follows: GAGVSQSPSNKVTEKGKDVELRCDPISGHTALYWYRQSLGQGLEFLIYFQGNSAPDKSGLPSDRFSAERTGGSVSTLTIQRTQQEDSAVYLCASSLGGAGGLGRAQYFGPGTRLLVL.

This clone was seen only a few times. The rearrangement joins TRBV30 to TRBJ1-5; 8 nucleotides line up with TRBD1. The CDR3 totals 16 residues. V lost 0 bases to trimming and J lost 3 bases; unmatched junction nucleotides: 7. Germline loops: CDR1 GTSNPN, CDR2 SVGIG (reference sequence). The CDR3 coding sequence is TGTGCCTGGAGTGTACAGGGGGATCGGATCAATCAGCCCCAGCATTTT. It specifies CAWSVQGDRINQPQHF.

The gene calls are TRBV27 and TRBJ1-2, with D maybe TRBD1 (5 bases). The CDR3 loop spans 13 amino acids. Germline V CDR1 and CDR2: MNHEY, SMNVEV (reference sequence). With 6 bases removed from V and 7 bases from J, the gap between germline ends came to 15 bases. The CDR3 sequence is CASSLAPGGGYTF. In nucleotides, the CDR3 is TGTGCCAGCAGCCTGGCCCCGGGGGGTGGCTACACCTTC.

To note about this clone: Compared with germline, one end of the junction differs, possibly owing to a read error. The chain uses TRBV7-9 and TRBJ2-1; D gene unclear. The CDR3 is 15 residues long. Germline V CDR1 and CDR2: SEHNR, FQNEAQ (reference sequence). The DNA for the CDR3 is TGTTCCAGCAGCTTAGACGGTGGCTCCTACAATGAGCAGTTCTTC. Its protein is CSSSLDGGSYNEQFF.

The chain uses TRBV28 and TRBJ2-7, with 7 bases identical to TRBD1. The CDR3 covers 14 residues. CDR1 MDHEN and CDR2 SYDVKM come from the germline V gene. The V and J ends lost 7 bases and 5 bases, in that order; junction bases with no gene match: 11. CDR3 sequence reads: CASTIQGQVDEQYF. DNA of the CDR3: TGTGCCAGCACTATACAGGGGCAAGTTGACGAGCAGTACTTC.

This clone appeared a few times. The V and J genes are TRBV19 and TRBJ2-1, with D perhaps TRBD2 (6 bases). The CDR3 totals 16 residues. V was clipped by 6 bases and J by 0 bases, with 15 bases between them. Germline V CDR1 and CDR2: LNHDA, SQIVND (reference sequence). The CDR3 here is CASRGSGGNSYNEQFF. In DNA form, the CDR3 reads TGTGCCAGTAGGGGTAGCGGCGGAAACTCCTACAATGAGCAGTTCTTC.

The chain has TRBV27 and TRBJ2-5, with a weak D call TRBD1 (5 bases). The end of the DNA fits TRBJ2-7 better, so the J call may be wrong. CDR1 MNHEY and CDR2 SMNVEV come from the germline V gene (reference sequence). The CDR3 is 13 residues long. The CDR3 DNA reads as TGTGCCAGCAGTTTTTCAGGGTCCTACGAGCAGTACTTC. It yields the protein CASSFSGSYEQYF.

On this clone itself: Additional DNA sequences in this sample encode the identical CDR3. J is TRBJ2-5 and V is TRBV7-2; D not resolved. Per germline, CDR1 SGHTA and CDR2 FQGNSA. V was pared by 2 bases and J by 1 base, with 8 bases between. The CDR3 consists of 14 residues. The CDR3 loop reads CASSLTSGQETQYF. The CDR3 DNA reads TGTGCCAGCAGCTTAACGTCAGGCCAAGAGACCCAGTACTTC.

The chain is built from TRBV5-1 and TRBJ2-3, with 12 bases fitting TRBD2. The germline V gene encodes CDR1 SGHRS and CDR2 YFSETQ. V lost 4 bases to trimming and J lost 3 bases; unmatched junction nucleotides: 6. The CDR3 runs 16 residues. The CDR3: CASSRRTSGITDTQYF. DNA for the CDR3: TGCGCCAGCAGCCGACGGACTAGCGGGATAACAGATACGCAGTATTTT.

The chain links TRBV6-1 to TRBJ2-7, with 10 bases aligning to TRBD2. The CDR3 is 15 residues long. Looked up from germline, CDR1 is MNHNS and CDR2 is SASEGT. V shed 7 bases, J shed 7 bases, and the junction held 13 bases outside the gene matches. CDR3 residues: CASKKGLAGVEEQYF. The CDR3 bases are TGTGCCAGCAAAAAGGGCCTAGCGGGAGTGGAAGAGCAGTACTTC.

This chain connects TRBV6-5 to TRBJ2-2; 7 bases agree with TRBD1. This CDR3 is built from 14 residues. The J segment lost 5 bases and the V segment lost 7 bases, leaving 7 bases of the junction unmatched. Per germline, CDR1 MNHEY and CDR2 SVGAGI. CDR3 in amino acids: CASNTGAGTGELFF. CDR3 nucleotide sequence: TGTGCCAGCAATACAGGGGCAGGTACCGGGGAGCTGTTTTTT.

The chain recombines TRBV2 with TRBJ1-2; possible D gene TRBD1, 6 bases. CDR3 length: 12 amino acids. The V gene's germline CDR1 is SNHLY and CDR2 FYNNEI. Trimming took 1 base from V and 9 from J, leaving 9 bases between them. CDR3 protein: CASSEDRVSYTF. CDR3 bases: TGTGCCAGCAGTGAAGACAGGGTGAGCTACACCTTC. Based on the CDR3 plus reference TRBV2 and TRBJ1-2, the full variable domain is EPEVTQTPSHQVTQMGQEVILRCVPISNHLYFYWYRQILGQKVEFLVSFYNNEISEKSEIFDDQFSVERPDGSNFTLKIRSTKLEDSAMYFCASSEDRVSYTFGSGTRLTVV.

This clone has just a few counts. This chain joins TRBV12-5 and TRBJ2-7; 7 nucleotides agree with TRBD1. The CDR3 has 14 amino acids. The V and J ends lost 1 base and 4 bases, in that order; junction bases with no gene match: 4. Germline loops: CDR1 LGHNT, CDR2 FRNRAP. The CDR3 region is CASGLEGASYEQYF. DNA of the CDR3: TGTGCTAGTGGTTTGGAGGGGGCCAGTTACGAGCAGTACTTC. Supplemented by reference TRBV12-5 and TRBJ2-7, the full variable domain reads DARVTQTPRHKVTEMGQEVTMRCQPILGHNTVFWYRQTMMQGLELLAYFRNRAPLDDSGMPKDRFSAEMPDATLATLKIQPSEPRDSAVYFCASGLEGASYEQYFGPGTRLTVT.

V and J are TRBV10-3 and TRBJ2-1, with TRBD2 matching 8 bases. Germline V gene sequence: CDR1 ENHRY, CDR2 SYGVKD. V trimming: 4 bases; J trimming: 6 bases; junction bases outside the gene matches: 14. CDR3 length: 17 amino acids. The CDR3 sequence is CAISGGASGSGSNEQFF. The CDR3 region has the DNA TGTGCCATCAGTGGGGGGGCTAGCGGGTCTGGTTCCAATGAGCAGTTCTTC.